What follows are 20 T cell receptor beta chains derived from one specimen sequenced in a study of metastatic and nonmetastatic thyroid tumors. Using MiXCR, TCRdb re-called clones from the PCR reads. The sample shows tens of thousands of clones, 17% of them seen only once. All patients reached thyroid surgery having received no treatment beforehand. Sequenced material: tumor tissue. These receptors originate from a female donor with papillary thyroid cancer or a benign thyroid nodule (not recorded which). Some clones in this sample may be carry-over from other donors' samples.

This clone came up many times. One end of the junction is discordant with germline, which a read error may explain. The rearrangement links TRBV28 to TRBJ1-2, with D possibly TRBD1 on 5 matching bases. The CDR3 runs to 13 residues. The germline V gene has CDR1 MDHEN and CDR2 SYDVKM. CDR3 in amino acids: CASPAQGTYGYTF. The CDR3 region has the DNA TGCGCCAGCCCTGCGCAGGGTACCTATGGCTACACCTTC.

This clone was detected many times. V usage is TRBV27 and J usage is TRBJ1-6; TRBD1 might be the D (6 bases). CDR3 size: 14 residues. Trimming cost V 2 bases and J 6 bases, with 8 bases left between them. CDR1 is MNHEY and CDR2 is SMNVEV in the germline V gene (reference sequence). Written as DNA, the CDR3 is TGTGCCAGCAGTTTACAGGGGCCTAATTCACCCCTCCACTTT. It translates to CASSLQGPNSPLHF.

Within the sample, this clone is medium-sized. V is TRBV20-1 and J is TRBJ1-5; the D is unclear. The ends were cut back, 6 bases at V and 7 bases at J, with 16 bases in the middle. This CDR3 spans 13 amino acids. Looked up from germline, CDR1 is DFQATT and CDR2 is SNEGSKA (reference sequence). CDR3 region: CSALGGDGQPQHF. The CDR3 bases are TGCAGTGCCTTAGGCGGAGACGGGCAGCCCCAGCATTTT.

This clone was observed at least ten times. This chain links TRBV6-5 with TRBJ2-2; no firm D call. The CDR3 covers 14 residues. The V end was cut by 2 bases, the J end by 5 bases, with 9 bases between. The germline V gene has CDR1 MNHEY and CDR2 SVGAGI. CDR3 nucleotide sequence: TGTGCCAGCAGTTACCAACTCGAGACCGGGGAGCTGTTTTTT. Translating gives CASSYQLETGELFF.

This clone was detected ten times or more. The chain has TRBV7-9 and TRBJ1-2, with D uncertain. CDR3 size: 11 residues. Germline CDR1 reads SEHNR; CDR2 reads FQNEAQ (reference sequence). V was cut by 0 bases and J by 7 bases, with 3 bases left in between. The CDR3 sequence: CASSLAAGYTF. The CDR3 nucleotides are TGTGCCAGCAGCTTAGCGGCTGGCTACACCTTC. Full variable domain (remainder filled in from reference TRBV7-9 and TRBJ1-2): DTGVSQNPRHKITKRGQNVTFRCDPISEHNRLYWYRQTLGQGPEFLTYFQNEAQLEKSRLLSDRFSAERPKGSFSTLEIQRTEQGDSAMYLCASSLAAGYTFGSGTRLTVV.

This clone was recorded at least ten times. The CDR3 DNA sequence: TGTGCCAGCAGCGCCAGGGAGTGGATGTTCTTC. This gives the protein CASSAREWMFF. This sequence joins TRBV9 and TRBJ2-1; D may correspond to TRBD1 or TRBD2 (5 bases each). The V end was cut by 3 bases, the J end by 15 bases, with 13 bases between. The CDR3 consists of 11 residues. Germline V lookup: CDR1 SGDLS, CDR2 YYNGEE.

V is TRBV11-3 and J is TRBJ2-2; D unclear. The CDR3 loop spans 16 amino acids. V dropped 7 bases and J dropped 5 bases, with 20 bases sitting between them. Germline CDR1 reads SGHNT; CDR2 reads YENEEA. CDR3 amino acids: CASTVPGNGRTGELFF. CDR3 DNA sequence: TGTGCCAGCACGGTTCCAGGCAATGGCCGAACCGGGGAGCTGTTTTTT.

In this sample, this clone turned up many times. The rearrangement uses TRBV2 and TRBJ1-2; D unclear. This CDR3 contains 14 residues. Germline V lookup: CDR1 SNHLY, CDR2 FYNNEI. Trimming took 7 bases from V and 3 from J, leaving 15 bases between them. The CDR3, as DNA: TGTGCCAGCATGCTCGGTCGGGCAGACTATGGCTACACCTTC. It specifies CASMLGRADYGYTF.

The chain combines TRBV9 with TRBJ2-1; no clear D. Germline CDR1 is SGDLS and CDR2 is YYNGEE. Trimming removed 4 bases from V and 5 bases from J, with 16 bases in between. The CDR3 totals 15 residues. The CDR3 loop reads CASSPDIVRNNEQFF. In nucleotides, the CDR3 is TGTGCCAGCAGCCCCGACATAGTCCGAAACAATGAGCAGTTCTTC.

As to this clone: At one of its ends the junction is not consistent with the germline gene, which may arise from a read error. CDR3 residues: CSSSFLAGPEETQYF. Written as DNA, the CDR3 is TGTTCCAGCAGTTTCCTAGCGGGCCCAGAGGAGACCCAGTACTTC. This rearrangement joins TRBV5-4 to TRBJ2-5; 8 nucleotides align to TRBD2. The CDR3 spans 15 residues. Per germline, CDR1 SGHNT and CDR2 YYREEE (reference sequence).

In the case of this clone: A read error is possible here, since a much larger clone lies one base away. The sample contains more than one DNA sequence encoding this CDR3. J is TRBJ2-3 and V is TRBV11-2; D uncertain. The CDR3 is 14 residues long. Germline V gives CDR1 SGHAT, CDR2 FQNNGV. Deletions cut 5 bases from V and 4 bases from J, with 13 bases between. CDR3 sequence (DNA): TGTGCCAGCAGCCCTGGTGGTTCACCAGATACGCAGTATTTT. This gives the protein CASSPGGSPDTQYF.

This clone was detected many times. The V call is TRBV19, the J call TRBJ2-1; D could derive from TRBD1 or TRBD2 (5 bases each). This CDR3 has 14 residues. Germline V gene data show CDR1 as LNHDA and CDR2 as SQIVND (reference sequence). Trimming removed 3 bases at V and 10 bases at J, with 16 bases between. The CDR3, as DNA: TGTGCCAGTAGTATCCAAGGGACGGACGTCGAGCAGTTCTTC. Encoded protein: CASSIQGTDVEQFF.

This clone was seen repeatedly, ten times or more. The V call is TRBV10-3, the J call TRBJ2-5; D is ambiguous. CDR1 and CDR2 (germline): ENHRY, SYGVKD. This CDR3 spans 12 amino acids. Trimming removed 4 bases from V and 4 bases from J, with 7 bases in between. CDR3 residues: CAISGNRETQYF. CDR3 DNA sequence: TGTGCCATCAGTGGGAACAGAGAGACCCAGTACTTC.

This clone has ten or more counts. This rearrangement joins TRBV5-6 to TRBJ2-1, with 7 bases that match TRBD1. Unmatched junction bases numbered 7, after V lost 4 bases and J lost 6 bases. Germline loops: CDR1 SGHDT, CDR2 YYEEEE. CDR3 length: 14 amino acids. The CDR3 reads CASSTDRVANEQFF. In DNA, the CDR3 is TGTGCCAGCAGCACAGACAGGGTAGCCAATGAGCAGTTCTTC.

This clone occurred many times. CDR3 sequence reads: CASSLLGGRALDTQYF. CDR3 sequence (DNA): TGTGCCAGCAGCTTATTAGGCGGGAGGGCCTTAGATACGCAGTATTTT. The rearrangement joins TRBV11-2 to TRBJ2-3; 9 nucleotides line up with TRBD2. This CDR3 comprises 16 residues. Trimming cost V 2 bases and J 5 bases; bases outside gene matches: 8. Germline CDR1 SGHAT, CDR2 FQNNGV.

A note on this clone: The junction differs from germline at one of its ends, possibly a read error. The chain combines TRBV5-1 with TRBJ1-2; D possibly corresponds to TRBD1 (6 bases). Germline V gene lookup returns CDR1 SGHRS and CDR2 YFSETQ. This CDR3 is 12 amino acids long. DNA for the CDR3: TGCGCCAGCAGGACCCTGGCCGGGGGCTCCACCTTC. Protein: CASRTLAGGSTF.

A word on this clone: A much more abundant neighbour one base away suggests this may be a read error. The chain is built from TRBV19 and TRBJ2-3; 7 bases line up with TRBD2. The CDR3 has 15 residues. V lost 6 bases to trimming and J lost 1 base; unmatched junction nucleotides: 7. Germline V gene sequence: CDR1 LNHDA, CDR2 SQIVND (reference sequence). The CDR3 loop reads CASSVHGGGTDTQYF. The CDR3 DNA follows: TGTGCCAGTAGCGTGCATGGGGGGGGCACAGATACGCAGTATTTT.

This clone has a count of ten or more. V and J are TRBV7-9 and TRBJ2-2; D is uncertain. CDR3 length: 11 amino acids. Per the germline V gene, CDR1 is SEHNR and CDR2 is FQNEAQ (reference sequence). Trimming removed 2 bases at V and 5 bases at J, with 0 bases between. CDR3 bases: TGTGCCAGCAGCTTAACCGGGGAGCTGTTTTTT. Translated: CASSLTGELFF. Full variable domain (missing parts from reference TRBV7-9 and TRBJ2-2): DTGVSQNPRHKITKRGQNVTFRCDPISEHNRLYWYRQTLGQGPEFLTYFQNEAQLEKSRLLSDRFSAERPKGSFSTLEIQRTEQGDSAMYLCASSLTGELFFGEGSRLTVL.

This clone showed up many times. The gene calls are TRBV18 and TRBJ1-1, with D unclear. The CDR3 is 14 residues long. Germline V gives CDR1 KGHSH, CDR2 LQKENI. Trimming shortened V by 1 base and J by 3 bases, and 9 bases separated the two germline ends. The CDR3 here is CASSPRADYTEAFF. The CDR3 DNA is TGTGCCAGCTCACCACGGGCAGATTACACTGAAGCTTTCTTT. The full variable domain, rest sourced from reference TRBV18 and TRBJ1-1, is NAGVMQNPRHLVRRRGQEARLRCSPMKGHSHVYWYRQLPEEGLKFMVYLQKENIIDESGMPKERFSAEFPKEGPSILRIQQVVRGDSAAYFCASSPRADYTEAFFGQGTRLTVV.

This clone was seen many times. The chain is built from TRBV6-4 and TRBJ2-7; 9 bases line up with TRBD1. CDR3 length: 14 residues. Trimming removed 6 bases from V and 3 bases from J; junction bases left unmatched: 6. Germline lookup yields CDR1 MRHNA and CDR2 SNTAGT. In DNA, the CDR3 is TGTGCCAGCAGCGCCGGGACAGGGAGCTACGAGCAGTACTTC. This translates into CASSAGTGSYEQYF.